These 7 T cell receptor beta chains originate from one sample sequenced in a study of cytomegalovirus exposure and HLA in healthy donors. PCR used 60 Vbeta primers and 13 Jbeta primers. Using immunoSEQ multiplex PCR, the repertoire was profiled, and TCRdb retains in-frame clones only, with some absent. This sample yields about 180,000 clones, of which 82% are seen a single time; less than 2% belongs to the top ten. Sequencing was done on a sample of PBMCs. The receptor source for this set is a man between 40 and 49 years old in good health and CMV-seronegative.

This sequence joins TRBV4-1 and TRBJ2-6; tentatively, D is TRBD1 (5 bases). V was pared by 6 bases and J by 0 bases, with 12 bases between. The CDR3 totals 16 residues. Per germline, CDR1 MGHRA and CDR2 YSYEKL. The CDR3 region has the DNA TGCGCCAGCAGTTCGACCAGGGCCTCTGGGGCCAACGTCCTGACTTTC. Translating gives CASSSTRASGANVLTF.

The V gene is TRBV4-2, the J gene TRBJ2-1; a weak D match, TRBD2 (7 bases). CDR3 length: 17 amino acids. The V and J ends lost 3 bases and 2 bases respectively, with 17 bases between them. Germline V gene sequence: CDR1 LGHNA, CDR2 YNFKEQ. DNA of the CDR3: TGTGCCAGCAGCCAGGACCTAGGGGGGGTCACCTACAATGAGCAGTTCTTC. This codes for CASSQDLGGVTYNEQFF.

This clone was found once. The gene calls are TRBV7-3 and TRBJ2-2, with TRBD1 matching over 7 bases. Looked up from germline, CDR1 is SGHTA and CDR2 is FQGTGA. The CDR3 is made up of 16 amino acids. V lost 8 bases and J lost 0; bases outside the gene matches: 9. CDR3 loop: CASGRQGAANTGELFF. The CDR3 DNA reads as TGTGCCAGCGGCCGACAGGGAGCGGCGAACACCGGGGAGCTGTTTTTT.

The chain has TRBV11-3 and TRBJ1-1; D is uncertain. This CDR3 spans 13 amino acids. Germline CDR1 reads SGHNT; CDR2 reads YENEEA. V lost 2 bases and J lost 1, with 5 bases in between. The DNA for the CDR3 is TGTGCCAGCAGCTTACAGAAGAACACTGAAGCTTTCTTT. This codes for CASSLQKNTEAFF.

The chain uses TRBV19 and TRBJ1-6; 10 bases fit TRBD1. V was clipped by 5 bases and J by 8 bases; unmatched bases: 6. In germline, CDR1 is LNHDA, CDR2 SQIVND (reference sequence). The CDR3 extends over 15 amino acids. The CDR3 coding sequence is TGTGCCAGTAGTTACCGGACAGGGGGGGATTCACCCCTCCACTTT. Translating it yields CASSYRTGGDSPLHF.

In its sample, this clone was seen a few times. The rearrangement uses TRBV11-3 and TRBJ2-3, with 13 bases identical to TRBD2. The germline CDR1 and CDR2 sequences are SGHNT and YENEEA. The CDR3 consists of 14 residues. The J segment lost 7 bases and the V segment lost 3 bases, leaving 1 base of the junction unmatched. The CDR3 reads CASSLTSGGYTQYF. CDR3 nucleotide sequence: TGTGCCAGCAGCTTGACTAGCGGGGGGTATACGCAGTATTTT.

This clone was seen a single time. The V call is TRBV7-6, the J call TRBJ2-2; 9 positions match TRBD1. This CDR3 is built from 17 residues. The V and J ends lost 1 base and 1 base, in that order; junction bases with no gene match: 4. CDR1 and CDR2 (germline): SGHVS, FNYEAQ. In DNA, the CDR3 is TGTGCCAGCAGCTTAGTAGGGGACAGGGTGAACACCGGGGAGCTGTTTTTT. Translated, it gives CASSLVGDRVNTGELFF.